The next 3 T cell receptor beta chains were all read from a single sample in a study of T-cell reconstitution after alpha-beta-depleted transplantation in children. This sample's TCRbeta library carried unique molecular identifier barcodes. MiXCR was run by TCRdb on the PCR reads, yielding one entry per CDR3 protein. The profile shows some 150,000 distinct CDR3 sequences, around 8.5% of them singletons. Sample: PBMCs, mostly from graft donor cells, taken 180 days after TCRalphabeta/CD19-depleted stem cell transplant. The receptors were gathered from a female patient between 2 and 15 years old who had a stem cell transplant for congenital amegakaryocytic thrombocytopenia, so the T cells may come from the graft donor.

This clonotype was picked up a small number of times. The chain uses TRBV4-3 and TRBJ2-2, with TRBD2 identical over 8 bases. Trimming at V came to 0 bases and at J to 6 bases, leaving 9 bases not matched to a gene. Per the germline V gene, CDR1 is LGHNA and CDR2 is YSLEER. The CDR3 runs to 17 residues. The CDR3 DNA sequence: TGCGCCAGCAGCCAAGATACGTTCGGGAGGGCCGCCGGGGAGCTGTTTTTT. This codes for CASSQDTFGRAAGELFF.

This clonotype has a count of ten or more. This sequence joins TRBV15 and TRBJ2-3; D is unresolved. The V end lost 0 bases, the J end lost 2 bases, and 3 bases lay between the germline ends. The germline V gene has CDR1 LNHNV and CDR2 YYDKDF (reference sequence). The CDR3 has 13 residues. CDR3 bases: TGTGCCACCAGCAGAGACGACACAGATACGCAGTATTTT. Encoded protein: CATSRDDTDTQYF.

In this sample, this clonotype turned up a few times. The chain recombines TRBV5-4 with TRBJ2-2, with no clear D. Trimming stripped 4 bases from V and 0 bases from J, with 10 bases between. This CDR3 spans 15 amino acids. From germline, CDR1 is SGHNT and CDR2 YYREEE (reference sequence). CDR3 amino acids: CASSQAAANTGELFF. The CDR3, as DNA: TGTGCCAGCAGCCAGGCGGCGGCGAACACCGGGGAGCTGTTTTTT.